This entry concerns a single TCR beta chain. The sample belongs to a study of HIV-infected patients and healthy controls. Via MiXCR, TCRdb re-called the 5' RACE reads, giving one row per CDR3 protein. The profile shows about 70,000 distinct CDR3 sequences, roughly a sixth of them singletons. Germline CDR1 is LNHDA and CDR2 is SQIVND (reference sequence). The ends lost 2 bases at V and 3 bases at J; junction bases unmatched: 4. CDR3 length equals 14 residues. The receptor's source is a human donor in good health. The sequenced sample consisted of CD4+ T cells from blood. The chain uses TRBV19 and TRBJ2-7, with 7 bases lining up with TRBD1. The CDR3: CASSIPGQDYEQYF. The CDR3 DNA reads TGTGCCAGTAGTATACCCGGACAGGACTACGAGCAGTACTTC.